One sample yielded the 20 T cell receptor beta chains listed below, sequenced in a study of blood T cells in healthy people across ages. For the second PCR, which ran for about 7 to 11 cycles, a sample-barcoded 5' primer and a J-beta primer mix were used. TCRdb re-analysed the 5' RACE reads in MiXCR, keeping a single row per CDR3 protein. This table holds 540,000 or so distinct CDR3 sequences, less than 25% found once. This sample was also put to use in a study of T cells of mothers and their children.

The sequenced material came from blood. All receptors derive from a boy between 10 and 17 years old in good health.

The V call is TRBV3-1, the J call TRBJ2-7, with TRBD2 as a possible D gene (6 bases). With 4 bases removed from V and 3 bases from J, the gap between germline ends came to 10 bases. Germline V gives CDR1 LGHDT, CDR2 YNNKEL (reference sequence). This CDR3 region has 13 residues. The CDR3 bases are TGTGCCAGCAGCCTCGGGACTCACTACGAGCAGTACTTC. Its protein is CASSLGTHYEQYF.

There are a few counts of this clonotype. The chain joins TRBV5-1 to TRBJ1-1, with TRBD1 matching over 8 bases. This CDR3 has 16 amino acids. V lost 0 bases to trimming and J lost 4 bases; unmatched junction nucleotides: 8. Per the germline V gene, CDR1 is SGHRS and CDR2 is YFSETQ. The CDR3 nucleotides are TGCGCCAGCAGCTTGGTCCCCCAGGGGGCCGGCACTGAAGCTTTCTTT. This sequence encodes CASSLVPQGAGTEAFF.

This clonotype was picked up a small number of times. The CDR3 protein is CASRPKGGYQETQYF. The CDR3 nucleotides are TGCGCCAGCAGGCCCAAGGGGGGCTACCAAGAGACCCAGTACTTC. The chain combines TRBV5-1 with TRBJ2-5, with D tentatively TRBD1 or TRBD2 (6 bases each). The V end lost 5 bases, the J end lost 0 bases, and 14 bases lay between the germline ends. This CDR3 has 15 amino acids. Germline CDR1 is SGHRS and CDR2 is YFSETQ.

The chain combines TRBV4-1 with TRBJ2-7, with 7 bases identical to TRBD1. The V and J ends lost 2 bases and 2 bases, in that order; junction bases with no gene match: 6. CDR1 is MGHRA and CDR2 is YSYEKL in the germline V gene. This CDR3 region has 15 residues. The CDR3 sequence is CASSQNTGVAYEQYF. In DNA, the CDR3 is TGCGCCAGCAGCCAAAACACAGGGGTCGCCTACGAGCAGTACTTC.

J is TRBJ2-7 and V is TRBV7-2; no clear D. This CDR3 contains 13 residues. Trimming took 5 bases from V and 7 from J, leaving 15 bases between them. CDR1 and CDR2 (germline): SGHTA, FQGNSA. For the CDR3, the DNA is TGTGCCAGCAGCAACCCGACGGAACCGGAGCAGTACTTC. Translated, it gives CASSNPTEPEQYF.

This clonotype was counted a few times. The rearrangement joins TRBV12-3 or TRBV12-4 to TRBJ1-5; 12 bases agree with TRBD1. Trimming took 2 bases from V and 8 from J; bases not matched to a gene: 16. CDR3 length: 19 residues. The CDR3, as DNA: TGTGCCAGCAGTTTAAAACCTATCCCCTGGGACAGGGGGCCGAAGCCCCAGCATTTT. Amino acids: CASSLKPIPWDRGPKPQHF.

The chain is built from TRBV28 and TRBJ2-1, with D possibly called TRBD1 or TRBD2 (5 bases each). The assigned J gene may be wrong: the sequence end matches TRBJ2-5 better. Germline CDR1 and CDR2: MDHEN and SYDVKM. The CDR3 sequence is 15 residues long. DNA for the CDR3: TGTGCCAGCAGTTTTCGCTCGGGGCGCGGAGAGACCCAGTACTTC. This translates into CASSFRSGRGETQYF.

The V gene is TRBV4-3, the J gene TRBJ1-1; no clear D. Trimming stripped 5 bases from V and 1 base from J, with 11 bases between. The CDR3 runs to 14 residues. Looked up from germline, CDR1 is LGHNA and CDR2 is YSLEER. The CDR3: CASSEVLSNTEAFF. As DNA, the CDR3 is TGCGCCAGCAGCGAAGTACTATCGAACACTGAAGCTTTCTTT.

J is TRBJ1-2 and V is TRBV4-1, with D perhaps matching TRBD1 (5 bases). The CDR3 length is 15 residues. Germline CDR1 and CDR2: MGHRA and YSYEKL. V lost 1 base and J 0 bases, leaving 9 bases between the germline ends. The CDR3 region is CASSQVWGANYGYTF. DNA of the CDR3: TGCGCCAGCAGCCAAGTATGGGGCGCTAACTATGGCTACACCTTC.

This clonotype showed up just once. This sequence joins TRBV6-1 and TRBJ2-7, with a weak D call TRBD1 (5 bases). With 5 bases removed from V and 3 bases from J, the gap between germline ends came to 14 bases. There are 14 residues in the CDR3. Germline V CDR1 and CDR2: MNHNS, SASEGT. For the CDR3, the DNA is TGTGCCAGCAGTAAACAGGATCTTCACTACGAGCAGTACTTC. Protein sequence: CASSKQDLHYEQYF.

The sample holds a few counts of this clonotype. The rearrangement links TRBV20-1 to TRBJ2-5; D is undetermined. The end of the DNA aligns better with TRBJ2-7, so the J call may be wrong. The length of the CDR3 is 13 residues. Germline assignment: CDR1 DFQATT and CDR2 SNEGSKA (reference sequence). The CDR3 region is CSARRRSSYEQYF. CDR3 in DNA: TGCAGTGCTAGGCGCAGGTCCTCCTACGAGCAGTACTTC.

The chain carries TRBV7-3 and TRBJ2-2; possibly TRBD1 for D (7 bases). CDR1 is SGHTA and CDR2 is FQGTGA in the germline V gene. V gave up 5 bases and J gave up 5 bases, with 12 bases separating them. The CDR3 contains 14 residues. Written as DNA, the CDR3 is TGTGCCAGCAGCCCGACAGGGAGGACCGGGGAGCTGTTTTTT. Protein product: CASSPTGRTGELFF.

The chain recombines TRBV7-9 with TRBJ2-1, with 7 bases identical to TRBD1. Germline V gene sequence: CDR1 SEHNR, CDR2 FQNEAQ (reference sequence). This CDR3 has 16 amino acids. V shed 1 base and J 5 bases; nucleotides not matched to a gene: 8. CDR3: CASSLGEGARDNEQFF. In nucleotides, the CDR3 is TGTGCCAGCAGCTTAGGTGAGGGGGCTCGGGACAATGAGCAGTTCTTC.

The V call is TRBV4-1, the J call TRBJ2-3; 10 bases are shared with TRBD2. The germline V gene encodes CDR1 MGHRA and CDR2 YSYEKL. The J segment lost 5 bases and the V segment lost 4 bases, leaving 9 bases of the junction unmatched. The CDR3 totals 16 residues. DNA for the CDR3: TGCGCCAGCAGCCGTGAGAGCGGGAGGGCCGGAGATACGCAGTATTTT. Protein product: CASSRESGRAGDTQYF.

The chain employs TRBV29-1 and TRBJ2-1; D is perhaps TRBD1 (5 bases). V lost 1 base and J lost 1, with 8 bases in between. Germline V gives CDR1 SQVTM, CDR2 ANQGSEA. The CDR3 runs 14 residues. CDR3 coding DNA: TGCAGCGTTGAAGGGACACTATCCTACAATGAGCAGTTCTTC. It yields the protein CSVEGTLSYNEQFF.

The chain employs TRBV7-2 and TRBJ2-1; no definite D call. The CDR3 loop spans 14 amino acids. From germline, CDR1 is SGHTA and CDR2 FQGNSA. The V end was cut by 2 bases, the J end by 3 bases, with 8 bases between. The chain's CDR3 is CASSLQNRYNEQFF. In nucleotides, the CDR3 is TGTGCCAGCAGCTTACAGAACCGCTACAATGAGCAGTTCTTC.

This clonotype was detected a few times. This chain connects TRBV9 to TRBJ2-1; TRBD2 matches 11 bases. V shed 3 bases and J 4 bases; nucleotides not matched to a gene: 3. Germline V gene lookup returns CDR1 SGDLS and CDR2 YYNGEE. The CDR3 spans 15 residues. CDR3 sequence: CASSELAGEYNEQFF. In DNA, the CDR3 is TGTGCCAGCAGCGAACTAGCGGGGGAATACAATGAGCAGTTCTTC. The full variable domain, completed using reference TRBV9 and TRBJ2-1, is DSGVTQTPKHLITATGQRVTLRCSPRSGDLSVYWYQQSLDQGLQFLIQYYNGEERAKGNILERFSAQQFPDLHSELNLSSLELGDSALYFCASSELAGEYNEQFFGPGTRLTVL.

DNA for the CDR3: TGTGCCAGCAGTGACGGGACTAGCGTCTCCAATGAGCAGTTCTTC. This encodes CASSDGTSVSNEQFF. The chain employs TRBV27 and TRBJ2-1; TRBD2 agrees at 10 bases. Germline V lookup: CDR1 MNHEY, CDR2 SMNVEV (reference sequence). The CDR3 spans 15 residues. The ends lost 5 bases at V and 6 bases at J; junction bases unmatched: 7.

The chain is built from TRBV7-2 and TRBJ2-5; D is unclear. The J call is uncertain, as TRBJ2-1 better fits the DNA end. The CDR3 is 14 residues long. The germline V gene has CDR1 SGHTA and CDR2 FQGNSA. The DNA of the CDR3 is TGTGCCAGCAGCCCGTACGGGTCCTCGAATGAGCAGTTCTTC. This encodes CASSPYGSSNEQFF.

The gene calls are TRBV5-1 and TRBJ2-7; TRBD2 matches at 8 bases. The CDR3 extends over 15 amino acids. Germline V gene sequence: CDR1 SGHRS, CDR2 YFSETQ. J gave up 3 bases and V 4 bases, and 9 bases lay outside the gene matches. The CDR3 sequence: CASSPLRAGDYEQYF. DNA of the CDR3: TGCGCCAGCAGCCCGCTTCGAGCGGGGGACTACGAGCAGTACTTC.